This entry describes one TCR beta chain. The antigen remains undetermined. In germline, CDR1 is SGHTA, CDR2 FQGNSA. The CDR3 has 14 amino acids. V trimming: 7 bases; J trimming: 5 bases; junction bases outside the gene matches: 7. Donors likely had unrecorded immune exposures despite being nominally healthy when sampled. This entry comes from a study of cytomegalovirus exposure and HLA in healthy donors. Study details: Counted in an early data release were tens of millions of unique TCRs from HLA-typed donors. Study results and limitations: Segments of the TCR beta V type were, in most cases, productive about 87% or about 30% of the time in an earlier analysis.

This PCR relied on a set of 60 Vbeta primers and 13 Jbeta primers. Authors' processing steps: An analysis that came later counted 80 million or so unique TCR beta chains, approximately 10 million shared. Some clones are missing from TCRdb's copy, which holds only in-frame ones; the method was immunoSEQ multiplex PCR. The V and J calls and clone size were taken over from that table, and D and trimming were inferred from the DNA. The repertoire holds around 97,000 clones, with approximately 79% as singletons. The chain links TRBV7-2 to TRBJ2-2, with TRBD2 identical over 7 bases. The material sequenced was PBMCs. The origin of this receptor is a man aged 50-59 years in good health and CMV-seropositive. This CDR3 reads CASTGQGGTGELFF. The CDR3 coding sequence is TGTGCCAGCACAGGGCAGGGAGGGACCGGGGAGCTGTTTTTT.